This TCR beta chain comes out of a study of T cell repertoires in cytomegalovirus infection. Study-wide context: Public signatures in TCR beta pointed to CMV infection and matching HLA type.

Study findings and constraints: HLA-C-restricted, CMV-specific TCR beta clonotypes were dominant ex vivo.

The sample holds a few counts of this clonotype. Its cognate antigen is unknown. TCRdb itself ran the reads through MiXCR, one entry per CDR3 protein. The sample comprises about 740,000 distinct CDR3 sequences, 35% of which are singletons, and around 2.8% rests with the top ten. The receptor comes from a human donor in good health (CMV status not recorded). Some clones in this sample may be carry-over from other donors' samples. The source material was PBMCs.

As DNA, the CDR3 is TGTGCCAGCAGCTCGGACGGGCCGACGTACTTC. It translates to CASSSDGPTYF. This rearrangement joins TRBV7-9 to TRBJ2-5; D ambiguous. CDR1 and CDR2 from the germline V gene are SEHNR and FQNEAQ (reference sequence). Trimming pared 4 bases from V and 13 bases from J, leaving 13 bases between. The CDR3 spans 11 residues. Full variable domain (remainder filled in from reference TRBV7-9 and TRBJ2-5): DTGVSQNPRHKITKRGQNVTFRCDPISEHNRLYWYRQTLGQGPEFLTYFQNEAQLEKSRLLSDRFSAERPKGSFSTLEIQRTEQGDSAMYLCASSSDGPTYFGPGTRLLVL.